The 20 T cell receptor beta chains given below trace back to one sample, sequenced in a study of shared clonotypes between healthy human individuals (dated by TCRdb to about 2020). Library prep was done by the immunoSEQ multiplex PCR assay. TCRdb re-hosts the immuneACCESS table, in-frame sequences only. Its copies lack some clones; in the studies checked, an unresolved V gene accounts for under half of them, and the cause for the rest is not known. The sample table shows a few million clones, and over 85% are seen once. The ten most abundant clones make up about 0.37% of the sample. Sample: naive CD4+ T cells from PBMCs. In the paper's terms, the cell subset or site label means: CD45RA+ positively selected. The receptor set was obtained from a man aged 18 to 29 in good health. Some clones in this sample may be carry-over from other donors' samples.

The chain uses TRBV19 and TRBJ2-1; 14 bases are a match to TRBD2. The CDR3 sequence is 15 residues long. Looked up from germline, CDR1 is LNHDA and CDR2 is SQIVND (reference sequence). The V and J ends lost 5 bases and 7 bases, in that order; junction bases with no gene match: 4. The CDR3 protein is CASSPGLAGENEQFF. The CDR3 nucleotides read TGTGCCAGTAGTCCGGGACTAGCGGGAGAGAATGAGCAGTTCTTC. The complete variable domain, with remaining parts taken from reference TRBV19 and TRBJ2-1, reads DGGITQSPKYLFRKEGQNVTLSCEQNLNHDAMYWYRQDPGQGLRLIYYSQIVNDFQKGDIAEGYSVSREKKESFPLTVTSAQKNPTAFYLCASSPGLAGENEQFFGPGTRLTVL.

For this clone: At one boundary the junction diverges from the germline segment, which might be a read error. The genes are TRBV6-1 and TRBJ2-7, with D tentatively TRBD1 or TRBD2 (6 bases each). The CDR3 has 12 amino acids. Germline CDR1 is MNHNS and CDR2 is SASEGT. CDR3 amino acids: CASSEVLGAGNF. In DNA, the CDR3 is TGTGCCAGCAGTGAAGTCTTGGGGGCGGGGAACTTC.

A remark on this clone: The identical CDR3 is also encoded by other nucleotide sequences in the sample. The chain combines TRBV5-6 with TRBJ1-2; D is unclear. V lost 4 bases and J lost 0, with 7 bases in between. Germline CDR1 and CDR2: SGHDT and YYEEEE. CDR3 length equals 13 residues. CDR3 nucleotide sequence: TGTGCCAGCAGCCCGGGCACTAACTATGGCTACACCTTC. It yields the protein CASSPGTNYGYTF.

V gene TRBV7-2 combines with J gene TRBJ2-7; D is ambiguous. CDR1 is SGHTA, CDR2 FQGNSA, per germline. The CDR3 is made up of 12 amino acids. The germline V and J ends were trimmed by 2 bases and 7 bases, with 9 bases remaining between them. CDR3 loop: CASSLSFGEQYF. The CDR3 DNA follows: TGTGCCAGCAGCTTATCCTTTGGGGAGCAGTACTTC.

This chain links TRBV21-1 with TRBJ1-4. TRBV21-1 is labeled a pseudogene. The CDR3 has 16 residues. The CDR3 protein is CASSRNGSGTNEKLFF. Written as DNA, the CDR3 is TGTGCCAGCAGCCGAAACGGGAGCGGGACTAATGAAAAACTGTTTTTT.

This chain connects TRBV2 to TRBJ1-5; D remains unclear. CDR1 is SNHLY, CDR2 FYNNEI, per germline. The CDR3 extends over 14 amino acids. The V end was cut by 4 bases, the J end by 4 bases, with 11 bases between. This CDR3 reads CASSVGGQNQPQHF. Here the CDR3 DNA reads TGTGCCAGCAGTGTCGGCGGGCAAAATCAGCCCCAGCATTTT.

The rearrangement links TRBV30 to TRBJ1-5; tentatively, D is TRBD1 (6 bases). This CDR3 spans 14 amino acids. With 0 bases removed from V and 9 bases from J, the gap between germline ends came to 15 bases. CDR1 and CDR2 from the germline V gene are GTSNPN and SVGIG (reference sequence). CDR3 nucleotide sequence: TGTGCCTGGAGTGTACAGGGACCCTTCGGGCCCCAGCATTTT. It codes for CAWSVQGPFGPQHF.

The CDR3 reads CASSQYRDRGTGRTNEKLFF. In DNA form, the CDR3 reads TGCGCCAGCAGCCAATACCGGGACAGGGGCACCGGGAGGACTAATGAAAAACTGTTTTTT. The V and J genes are TRBV4-1 and TRBJ1-4, with 10 bases identical to TRBD1. The ends lost 2 bases at V and 2 bases at J; junction bases unmatched: 14. The CDR3 length is 20 residues. The germline gives CDR1 MGHRA, CDR2 YSYEKL.

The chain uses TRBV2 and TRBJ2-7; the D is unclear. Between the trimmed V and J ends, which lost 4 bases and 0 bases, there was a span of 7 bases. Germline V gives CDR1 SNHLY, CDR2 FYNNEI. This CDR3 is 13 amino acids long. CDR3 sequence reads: CASSVMLSYEQYF. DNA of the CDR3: TGTGCCAGCAGTGTAATGCTCTCCTACGAGCAGTACTTC. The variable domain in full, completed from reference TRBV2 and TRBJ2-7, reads EPEVTQTPSHQVTQMGQEVILRCVPISNHLYFYWYRQILGQKVEFLVSFYNNEISEKSEIFDDQFSVERPDGSNFTLKIRSTKLEDSAMYFCASSVMLSYEQYFGPGTRLTVT.

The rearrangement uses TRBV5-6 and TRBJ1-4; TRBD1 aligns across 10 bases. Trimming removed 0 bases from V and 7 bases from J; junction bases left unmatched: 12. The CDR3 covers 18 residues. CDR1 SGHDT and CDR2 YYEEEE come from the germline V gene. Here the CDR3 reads CASSLVGETGTGVEKLFF. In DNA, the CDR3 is TGTGCCAGCAGCTTGGTGGGGGAAACCGGGACAGGGGTTGAAAAACTGTTTTTT.

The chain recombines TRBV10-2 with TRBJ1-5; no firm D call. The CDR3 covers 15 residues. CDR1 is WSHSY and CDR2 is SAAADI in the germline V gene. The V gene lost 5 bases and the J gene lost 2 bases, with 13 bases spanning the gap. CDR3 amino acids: CASSSEGRGNQPQHF. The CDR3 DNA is TGCGCCAGCAGTTCCGAGGGTAGAGGCAATCAGCCCCAGCATTTT.

DNA of the CDR3: TGTGCCAGCAGGAACCGGACCGGGGAGCTGTTTTTT. This gives the protein CASRNRTGELFF. The rearrangement links TRBV7-7 to TRBJ2-2, with D hard to call. This CDR3 contains 12 residues. Germline V gene sequence: CDR1 SSHAT, CDR2 FNYEAQ (reference sequence). V lost 6 bases and J lost 5, with 7 bases in between.

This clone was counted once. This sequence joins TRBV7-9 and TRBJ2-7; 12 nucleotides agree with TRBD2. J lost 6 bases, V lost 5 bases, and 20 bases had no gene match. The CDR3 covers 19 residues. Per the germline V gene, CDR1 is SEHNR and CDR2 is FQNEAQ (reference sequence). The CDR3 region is CASSRPMTSGRGRSPEQYF. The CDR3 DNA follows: TGTGCCAGCAGCCGCCCGATGACTAGCGGGAGAGGGAGGTCTCCCGAGCAGTACTTC.

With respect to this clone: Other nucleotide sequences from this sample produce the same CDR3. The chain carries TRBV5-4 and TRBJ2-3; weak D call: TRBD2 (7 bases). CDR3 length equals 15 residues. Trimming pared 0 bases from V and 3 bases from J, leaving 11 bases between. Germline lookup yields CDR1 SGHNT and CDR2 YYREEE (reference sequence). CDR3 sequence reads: CASSLGRGGTDTQYF. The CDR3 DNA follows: TGTGCCAGCAGCTTGGGTAGGGGGGGGACAGATACGCAGTATTTT.

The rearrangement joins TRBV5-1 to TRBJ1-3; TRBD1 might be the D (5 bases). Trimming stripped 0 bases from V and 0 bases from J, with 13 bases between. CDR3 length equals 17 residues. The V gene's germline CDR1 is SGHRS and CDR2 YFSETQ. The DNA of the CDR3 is TGCGCCAGCAGCTTGGGTGGAGGGGCTATCTCTGGAAACACCATATATTTT. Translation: CASSLGGGAISGNTIYF.

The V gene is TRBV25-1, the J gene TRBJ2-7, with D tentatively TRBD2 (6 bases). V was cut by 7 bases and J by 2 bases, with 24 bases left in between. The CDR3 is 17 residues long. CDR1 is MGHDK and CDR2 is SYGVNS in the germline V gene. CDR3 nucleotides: TGTGCCAGCACGGACTACCAAAGCGCAAAAGCCACCTACGAGCAGTACTTC. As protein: CASTDYQSAKATYEQYF.

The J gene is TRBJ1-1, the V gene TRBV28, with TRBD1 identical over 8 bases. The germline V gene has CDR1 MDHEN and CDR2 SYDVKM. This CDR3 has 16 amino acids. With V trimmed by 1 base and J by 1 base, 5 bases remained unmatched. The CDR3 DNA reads TGTGCCAGCAGTTTATCCCCCGGGACAGGGAACACTGAAGCTTTCTTT. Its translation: CASSLSPGTGNTEAFF.

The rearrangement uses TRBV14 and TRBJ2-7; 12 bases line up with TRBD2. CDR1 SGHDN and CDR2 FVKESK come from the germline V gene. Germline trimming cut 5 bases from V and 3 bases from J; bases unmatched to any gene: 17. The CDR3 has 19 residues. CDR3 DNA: TGTGCCAGCAGCTTCGGACAGGGCCACACTAGCGGGAGGATCTACGAGCAGTACTTC. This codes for CASSFGQGHTSGRIYEQYF.

The CDR3 here is CASSLLNYEQYF. In DNA, the CDR3 is TGCGCCAGCAGCCTACTGAACTACGAGCAGTACTTC. The rearrangement joins TRBV10-1 to TRBJ2-7; D uncertain. V was cut by 6 bases and J by 3 bases, with 9 bases left in between. The CDR3 spans 12 residues. Germline values: CDR1 WNHNN, CDR2 SYGVQD (reference sequence).

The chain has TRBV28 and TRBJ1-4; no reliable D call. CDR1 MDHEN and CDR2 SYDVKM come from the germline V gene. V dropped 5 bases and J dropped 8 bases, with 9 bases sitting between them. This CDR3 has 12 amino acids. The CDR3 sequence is CASSPTPEKLFF. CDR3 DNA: TGTGCCAGCAGTCCTACCCCGGAAAAACTGTTTTTT.